The 14 T cell receptor beta chains given below trace back to one sample, sequenced in a study of shared clonotypes between healthy human individuals. TCRdb's copy holds only in-frame clones and misses some; the assay was immunoSEQ multiplex PCR. The profile covers roughly 2,300,000 clones, with just under 95% appearing a single time and about 0.36% taken by the ten largest. The sample comprised naive CD4+ T cells from PBMCs. Subset here: CD45RA+ positively selected. These receptor sequences come from a man aged 18 to 29 in good health. Some clones in this sample may be carry-over from other donors' samples.

The rearrangement joins TRBV23-1 to TRBJ2-1; maybe TRBD1 (6 bases). TRBV23-1 carries the ORF label, with uncertain function. V gave up 0 bases and J gave up 7 bases, with 7 bases separating them. This CDR3 comprises 13 residues. The CDR3, as DNA: TGCGCCAGCAGTCAATCTAGGGGGAATGAGCAGTTCTTC. This sequence encodes CASSQSRGNEQFF.

The chain joins TRBV2 to TRBJ1-5; 8 bases fit TRBD1. Germline loops: CDR1 SNHLY, CDR2 FYNNEI. V shed 4 bases, J shed 4 bases, and the junction held 6 bases outside the gene matches. The CDR3 has 15 amino acids. The CDR3 DNA is TGTGCCAGCAGTGTGCGGACAGGGAGTAATCAGCCCCAGCATTTT. Encoded protein: CASSVRTGSNQPQHF.

This chain joins TRBV28 and TRBJ1-1, with a weak D call TRBD1 (6 bases). V was shortened by 8 bases and J by 3 bases, with 28 bases between the two germline ends. This CDR3 region has 18 residues. Germline V gene data show CDR1 as MDHEN and CDR2 as SYDVKM. CDR3 region: CASSSLQGSRGLDTEAFF. The CDR3, as DNA: TGTGCCAGCTCAAGCCTACAGGGCAGTCGTGGGTTGGACACTGAAGCTTTCTTT.

The chain employs TRBV7-6 and TRBJ2-7; 9 bases map to TRBD2. Unmatched junction bases numbered 16, after V lost 6 bases and J lost 1 base. Germline CDR1 reads SGHVS; CDR2 reads FNYEAQ. The CDR3 spans 18 residues. The CDR3 DNA follows: TGTGCCAGCAGTATTGGGATCGGCGGGGGGGGGAGATCCTACGAGCAGTACTTC. Translated: CASSIGIGGGGRSYEQYF.

The chain couples TRBV14 to TRBJ2-5; 10 nucleotides agree with TRBD2. The CDR3 extends over 15 amino acids. Losses at the gene ends were 4 bases for V and 6 bases for J; bases not matched to a gene: 8. The germline V gene has CDR1 SGHDN and CDR2 FVKESK. CDR3 region: CASSPLLAGGQTQYF. For the CDR3, the DNA is TGTGCCAGCAGCCCCCTCTTAGCGGGAGGACAGACCCAGTACTTC.

This chain links TRBV7-9 with TRBJ2-5; TRBD2 agrees at 10 bases. The V gene end was trimmed by 5 bases and the J gene end by 5 bases; junction bases not matched to a gene: 17. CDR1 SEHNR and CDR2 FQNEAQ come from the germline V gene (reference sequence). The CDR3 is 18 residues long. For the CDR3, the DNA is TGTGCCAGCAGCCCCGGGCGGCTAGCGGGAGTTTCTGGGGAGACCCAGTACTTC. This translates into CASSPGRLAGVSGETQYF.

This rearrangement joins TRBV5-4 to TRBJ1-3; D might be TRBD1 (5 bases). The germline V and J ends were trimmed by 4 bases and 0 bases, with 17 bases remaining between them. Germline loops: CDR1 SGHNT, CDR2 YYREEE (reference sequence). This CDR3 contains 17 residues. CDR3 in amino acids: CASSNGAFLPSGNTIYF. In nucleotides, the CDR3 is TGTGCCAGCAGCAACGGGGCATTCCTACCCTCTGGAAACACCATATATTTT.

Of note for this clone: This same CDR3 is encoded by further DNA sequences in the sample. The CDR3 spells CASSLVGANTGELFF. As DNA, the CDR3 is TGTGCCAGCAGCTTAGTTGGAGCGAACACCGGGGAGCTGTTTTTT. V is TRBV11-2 and J is TRBJ2-2; D gene ambiguous. The V gene lost 1 base and the J gene lost 0 bases, with 6 bases spanning the gap. Germline values: CDR1 SGHAT, CDR2 FQNNGV. The CDR3 covers 15 residues.

On this clone: The same CDR3 arises from other DNA sequences in this sample as well. This chain connects TRBV5-1 to TRBJ1-6, with D unclear. The V gene lost 0 bases and the J gene lost 7 bases, with 5 bases spanning the gap. The CDR3 spans 13 residues. Germline assignment: CDR1 SGHRS and CDR2 YFSETQ. Here the CDR3 reads CASSLGVNSPLHF. CDR3 nucleotide sequence: TGCGCCAGCAGCTTGGGGGTAAATTCACCCCTCCACTTT.

The chain employs TRBV7-9 and TRBJ1-2; no definite D call. Trimming stripped 2 bases from V and 4 bases from J, with 11 bases between. Looked up from germline, CDR1 is SEHNR and CDR2 is FQNEAQ (reference sequence). The CDR3 length is 14 residues. CDR3 sequence: CASSLTRQSYGYTF. Here the CDR3 DNA reads TGTGCCAGCAGCTTAACCCGTCAGAGCTATGGCTACACCTTC. Supplemented by reference TRBV7-9 and TRBJ1-2, the full variable domain reads DTGVSQNPRHKITKRGQNVTFRCDPISEHNRLYWYRQTLGQGPEFLTYFQNEAQLEKSRLLSDRFSAERPKGSFSTLEIQRTEQGDSAMYLCASSLTRQSYGYTFGSGTRLTVV.

The rearrangement uses TRBV29-1 and TRBJ2-5; D remains ambiguous. Deletions cut 0 bases from V and 5 bases from J, with 10 bases between. Per germline, CDR1 SQVTM and CDR2 ANQGSEA. There are 13 residues in the CDR3. In DNA form, the CDR3 reads TGCAGCGTTGAAGATCGGTCGTGGGAGACCCAGTACTTC. It codes for CSVEDRSWETQYF. The full variable domain, completed using reference TRBV29-1 and TRBJ2-5, is SAVISQKPSRDICQRGTSLTIQCQVDSQVTMMFWYRQQPGQSLTLIATANQGSEATYESGFVIDKFPISRPNLTFSTLTVSNMSPEDSSIYLCSVEDRSWETQYFGPGTRLLVL.

This clone appeared once. This rearrangement joins TRBV11-3 to TRBJ2-1, with TRBD2 matching 9 bases. The germline V gene encodes CDR1 SGHNT and CDR2 YENEEA. This CDR3 spans 16 amino acids. V gave up 2 bases and J gave up 3 bases; unmatched junction bases: 5. DNA of the CDR3: TGTGCCAGCAGCTTAAAGAATAGCGGGAGCTACAATGAGCAGTTCTTC. Its protein is CASSLKNSGSYNEQFF.

The chain combines TRBV7-6 with TRBJ2-6; D is perhaps TRBD1 or TRBD2 (6 bases each). There are 18 residues in the CDR3. Germline CDR1 SGHVS, CDR2 FNYEAQ. The germline V and J ends were trimmed by 5 bases and 1 base, with 18 bases remaining between them. Written as DNA, the CDR3 is TGTGCCAGCAGCCGTTACAGGGCAGGGAGGTCTGGGGCCAACGTCCTGACTTTC. Translated, it gives CASSRYRAGRSGANVLTF.

The chain combines TRBV7-8 with TRBJ1-4; D not certain. The CDR3 runs to 14 residues. Germline V gene data show CDR1 as SGHVS and CDR2 as FQNEAQ. V lost 4 bases and J 8 bases, leaving 14 bases between the germline ends. CDR3 residues: CASSSGGGNEKLFF. The DNA of the CDR3 is TGTGCCAGCAGCTCAGGTGGAGGTAACGAAAAACTGTTTTTT.